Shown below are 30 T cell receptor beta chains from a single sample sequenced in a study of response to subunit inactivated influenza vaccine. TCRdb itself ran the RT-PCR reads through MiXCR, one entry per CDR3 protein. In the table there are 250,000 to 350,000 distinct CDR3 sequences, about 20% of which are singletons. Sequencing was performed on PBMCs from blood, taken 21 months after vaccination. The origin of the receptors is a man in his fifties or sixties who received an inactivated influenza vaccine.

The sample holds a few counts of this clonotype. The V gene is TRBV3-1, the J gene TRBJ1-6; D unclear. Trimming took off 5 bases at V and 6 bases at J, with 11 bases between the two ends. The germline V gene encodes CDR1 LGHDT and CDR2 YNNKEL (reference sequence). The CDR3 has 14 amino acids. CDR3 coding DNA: TGTGCCAGCAGCGGGCTGAACGTTAATTCACCCCTCCACTTT. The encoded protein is CASSGLNVNSPLHF.

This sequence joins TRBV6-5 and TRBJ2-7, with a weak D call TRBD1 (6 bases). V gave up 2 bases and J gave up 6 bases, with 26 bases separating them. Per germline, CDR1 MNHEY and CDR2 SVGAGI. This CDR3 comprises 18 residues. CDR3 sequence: CASSYRAASTGPRSEQYF. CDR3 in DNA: TGTGCCAGCAGTTACCGAGCTGCCTCGACAGGTCCGAGGTCCGAGCAGTACTTC.

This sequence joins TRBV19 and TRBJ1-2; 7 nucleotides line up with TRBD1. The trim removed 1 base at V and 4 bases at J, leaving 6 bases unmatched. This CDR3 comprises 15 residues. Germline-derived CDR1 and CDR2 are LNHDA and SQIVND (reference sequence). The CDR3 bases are TGTGCCAGTAGTATAGTAGGACAGGATTTCTATGGCTACACCTTC. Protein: CASSIVGQDFYGYTF.

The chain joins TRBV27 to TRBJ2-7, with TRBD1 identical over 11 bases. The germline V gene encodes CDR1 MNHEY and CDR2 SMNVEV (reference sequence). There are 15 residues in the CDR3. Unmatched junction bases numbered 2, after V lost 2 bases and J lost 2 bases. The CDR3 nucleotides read TGTGCCAGCAGTTTAGGGACAGGGGGAACCTACGAGCAGTACTTC. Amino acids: CASSLGTGGTYEQYF.

CDR3 DNA sequence: TGTGCCATCAGTGAGTACGGGACAGGGCTCGGGCAGCCCCAGCATTTT. This encodes CAISEYGTGLGQPQHF. This chain joins TRBV10-3 and TRBJ1-5; TRBD1 matches at 9 bases. Germline V gene lookup returns CDR1 ENHRY and CDR2 SYGVKD. This CDR3 is built from 16 residues. With 1 base clipped from V and 7 bases from J, the junction kept 8 bases outside the gene matches.

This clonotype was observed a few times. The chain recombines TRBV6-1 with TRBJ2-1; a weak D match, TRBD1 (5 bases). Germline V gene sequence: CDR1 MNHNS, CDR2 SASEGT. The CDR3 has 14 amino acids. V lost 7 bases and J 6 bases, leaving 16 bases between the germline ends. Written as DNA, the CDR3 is TGTGCCAGCATGGGGCGCTGGTCAACCAATGAGCAGTTCTTC. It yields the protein CASMGRWSTNEQFF.

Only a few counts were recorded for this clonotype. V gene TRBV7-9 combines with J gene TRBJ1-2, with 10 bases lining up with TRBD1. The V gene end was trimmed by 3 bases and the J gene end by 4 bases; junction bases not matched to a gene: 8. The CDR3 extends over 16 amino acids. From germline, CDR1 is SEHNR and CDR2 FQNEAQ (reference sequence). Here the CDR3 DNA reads TGTGCCAGCAGCTTTGAAGCCAGGACAGGGGGCTATGGCTACACCTTC. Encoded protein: CASSFEARTGGYGYTF.

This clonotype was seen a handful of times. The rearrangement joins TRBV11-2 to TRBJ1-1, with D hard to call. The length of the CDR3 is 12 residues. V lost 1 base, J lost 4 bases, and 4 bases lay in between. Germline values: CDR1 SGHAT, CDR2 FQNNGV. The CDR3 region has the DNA TGTGCCAGCAGCTTAGGATTCACTGAAGCTTTCTTT. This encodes CASSLGFTEAFF.

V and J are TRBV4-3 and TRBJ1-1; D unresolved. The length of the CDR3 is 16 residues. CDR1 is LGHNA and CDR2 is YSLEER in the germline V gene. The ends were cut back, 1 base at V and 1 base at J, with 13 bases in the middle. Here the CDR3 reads CASSQGQPVGNTEAFF. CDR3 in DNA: TGCGCCAGCAGCCAAGGGCAGCCCGTGGGGAACACTGAAGCTTTCTTT.

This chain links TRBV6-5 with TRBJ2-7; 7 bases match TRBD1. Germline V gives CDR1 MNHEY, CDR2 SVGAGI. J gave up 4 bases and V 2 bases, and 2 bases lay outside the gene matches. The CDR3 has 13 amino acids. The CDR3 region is CASSYRGQYEQYF. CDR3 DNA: TGTGCCAGCAGTTACAGGGGGCAATACGAGCAGTACTTC.

CDR3 residues: CASSGTGRDEKLFF. In DNA, the CDR3 is TGTGCCAGCAGTGGTACAGGGAGGGATGAAAAACTGTTTTTT. This chain links TRBV2 with TRBJ1-4, with a weak D call TRBD1 (6 bases). The CDR3 sequence is 14 residues long. Trimming took 4 bases from V and 6 from J, leaving 12 bases between them. Germline-derived CDR1 and CDR2 are SNHLY and FYNNEI.

CDR3 DNA sequence: TGCGCCAGCAGCTTGGAACCGACCTCTGGAAACACCATATATTTT. Its translation: CASSLEPTSGNTIYF. The chain combines TRBV5-1 with TRBJ1-3; D is unresolved. This CDR3 has 15 amino acids. The germline V and J ends were trimmed by 0 bases and 0 bases, with 7 bases remaining between them. The germline V gene encodes CDR1 SGHRS and CDR2 YFSETQ. Drawing the rest from reference TRBV5-1 and TRBJ1-3, the complete variable domain is KAGVTQTPRYLIKTRGQQVTLSCSPISGHRSVSWYQQTPGQGLQFLFEYFSETQRNKGNFPGRFSGRQFSNSRSEMNVSTLELGDSALYLCASSLEPTSGNTIYFGEGSWLTVV.

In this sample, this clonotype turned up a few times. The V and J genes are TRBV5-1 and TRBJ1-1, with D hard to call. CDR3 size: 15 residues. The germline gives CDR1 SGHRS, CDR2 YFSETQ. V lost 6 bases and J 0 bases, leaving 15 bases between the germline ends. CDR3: CASTGGAHMNTEAFF. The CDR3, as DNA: TGCGCCAGCACGGGCGGTGCCCACATGAACACTGAAGCTTTCTTT.

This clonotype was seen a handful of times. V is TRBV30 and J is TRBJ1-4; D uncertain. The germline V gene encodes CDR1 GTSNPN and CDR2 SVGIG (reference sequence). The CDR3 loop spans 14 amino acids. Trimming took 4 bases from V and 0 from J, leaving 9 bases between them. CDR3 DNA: TGTGCCTGGAACGAAAGAACAACTAATGAAAAACTGTTTTTT. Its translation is CAWNERTTNEKLFF.

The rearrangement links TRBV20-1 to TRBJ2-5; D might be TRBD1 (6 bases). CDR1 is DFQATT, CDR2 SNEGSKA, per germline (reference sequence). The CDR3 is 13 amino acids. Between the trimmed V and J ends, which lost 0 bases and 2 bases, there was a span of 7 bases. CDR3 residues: CSARDRGQETQYF. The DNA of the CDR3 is TGCAGTGCTAGAGACAGGGGTCAAGAGACCCAGTACTTC.

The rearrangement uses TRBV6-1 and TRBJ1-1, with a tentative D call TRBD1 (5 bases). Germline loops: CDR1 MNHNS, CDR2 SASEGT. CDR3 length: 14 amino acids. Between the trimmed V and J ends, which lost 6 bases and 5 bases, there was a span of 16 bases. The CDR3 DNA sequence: TGTGCCAGCAGACAAGGACAACCGAGGACTGAAGCTTTCTTT. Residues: CASRQGQPRTEAFF.

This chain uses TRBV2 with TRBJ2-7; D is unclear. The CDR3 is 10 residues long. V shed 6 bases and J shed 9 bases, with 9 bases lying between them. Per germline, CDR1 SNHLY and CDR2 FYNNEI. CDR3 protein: CASRRTGQYF. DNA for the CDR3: TGTGCCAGCAGAAGAACCGGGCAGTACTTC.

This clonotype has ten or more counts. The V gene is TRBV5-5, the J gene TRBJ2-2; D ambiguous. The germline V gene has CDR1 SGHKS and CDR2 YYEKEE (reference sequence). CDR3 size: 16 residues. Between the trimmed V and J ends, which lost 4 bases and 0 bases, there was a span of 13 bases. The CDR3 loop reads CASSQWQTANTGELFF. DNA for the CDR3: TGTGCCAGCAGCCAATGGCAAACCGCGAACACCGGGGAGCTGTTTTTT.

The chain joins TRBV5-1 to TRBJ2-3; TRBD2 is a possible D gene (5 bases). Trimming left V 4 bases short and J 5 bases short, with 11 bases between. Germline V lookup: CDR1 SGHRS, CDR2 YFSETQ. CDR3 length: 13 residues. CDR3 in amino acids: CASSGEGLDTQYF. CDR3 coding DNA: TGCGCCAGCAGCGGAGAGGGTTTAGATACGCAGTATTTT.

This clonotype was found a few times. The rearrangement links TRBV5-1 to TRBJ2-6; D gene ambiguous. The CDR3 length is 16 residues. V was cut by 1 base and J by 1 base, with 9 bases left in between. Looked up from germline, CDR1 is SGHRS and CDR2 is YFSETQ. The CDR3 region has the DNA TGCGCCAGCAGCTTGCCGTACCTTTCTGGGGCCAACGTCCTGACTTTC. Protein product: CASSLPYLSGANVLTF.

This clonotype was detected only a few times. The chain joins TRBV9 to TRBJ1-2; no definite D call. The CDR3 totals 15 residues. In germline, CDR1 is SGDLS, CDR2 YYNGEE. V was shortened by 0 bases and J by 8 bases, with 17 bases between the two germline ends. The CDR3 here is CASSVVYDGKGGYTF. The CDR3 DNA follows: TGTGCCAGCAGCGTAGTTTACGACGGCAAGGGAGGCTACACCTTC.

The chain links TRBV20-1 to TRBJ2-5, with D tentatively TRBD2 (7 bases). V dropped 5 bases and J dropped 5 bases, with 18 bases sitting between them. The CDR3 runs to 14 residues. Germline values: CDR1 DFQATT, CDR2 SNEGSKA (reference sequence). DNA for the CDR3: TGCAGTGCTGGGGGGGGCGCCCGGTTGGAGACCCAGTACTTC. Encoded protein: CSAGGGARLETQYF.

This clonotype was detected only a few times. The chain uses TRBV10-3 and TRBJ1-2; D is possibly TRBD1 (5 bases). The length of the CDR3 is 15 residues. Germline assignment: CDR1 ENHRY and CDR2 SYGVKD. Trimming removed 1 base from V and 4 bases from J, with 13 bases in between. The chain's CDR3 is CAISELEGPGYGYTF. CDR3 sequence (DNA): TGTGCCATCAGTGAGTTGGAGGGGCCGGGCTATGGCTACACCTTC.

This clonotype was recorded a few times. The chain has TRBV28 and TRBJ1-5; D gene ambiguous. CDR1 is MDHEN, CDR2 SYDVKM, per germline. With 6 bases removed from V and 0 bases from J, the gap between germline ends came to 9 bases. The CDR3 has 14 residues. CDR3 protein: CASRPVVSNQPQHF. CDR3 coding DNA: TGTGCCAGCAGGCCCGTCGTTAGCAATCAGCCCCAGCATTTT.

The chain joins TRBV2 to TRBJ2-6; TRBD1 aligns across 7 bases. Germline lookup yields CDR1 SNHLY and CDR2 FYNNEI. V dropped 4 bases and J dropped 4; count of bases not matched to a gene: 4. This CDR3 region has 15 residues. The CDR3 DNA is TGTGCCAGCAGTGGACAGGGAGCGGGGGCCAACGTCCTGACTTTC. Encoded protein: CASSGQGAGANVLTF.

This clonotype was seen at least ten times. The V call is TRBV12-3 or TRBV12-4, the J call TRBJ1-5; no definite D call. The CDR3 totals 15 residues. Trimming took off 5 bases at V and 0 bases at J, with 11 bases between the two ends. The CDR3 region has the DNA TGTGCCAGCAGTGGGAGGGATTATAGCAATCAGCCCCAGCATTTT. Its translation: CASSGRDYSNQPQHF.

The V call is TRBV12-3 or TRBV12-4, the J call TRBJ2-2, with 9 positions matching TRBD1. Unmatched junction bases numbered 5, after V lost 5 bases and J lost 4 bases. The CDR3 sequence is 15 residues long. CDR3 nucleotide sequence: TGTGCCAGCAGTCCGACAGGGGGAAGCACCGGGGAGCTGTTTTTT. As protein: CASSPTGGSTGELFF.

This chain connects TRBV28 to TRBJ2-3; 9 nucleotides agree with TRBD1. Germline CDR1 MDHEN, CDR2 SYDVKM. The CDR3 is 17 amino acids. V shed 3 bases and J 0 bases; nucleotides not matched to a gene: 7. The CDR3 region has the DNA TGTGCCAGCAGTTTGCGGACAGGGGAGACTAGCACAGATACGCAGTATTTT. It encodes CASSLRTGETSTDTQYF.

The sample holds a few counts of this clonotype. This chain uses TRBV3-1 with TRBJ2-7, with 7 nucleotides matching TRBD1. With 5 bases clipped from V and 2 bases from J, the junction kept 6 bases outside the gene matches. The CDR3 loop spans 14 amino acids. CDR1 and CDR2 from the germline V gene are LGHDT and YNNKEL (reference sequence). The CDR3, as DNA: TGTGCCAGCAGCGCTCGACAGGGCCCCTACGAGCAGTACTTC. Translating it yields CASSARQGPYEQYF.

The CDR3 protein is CASSSRQRRTDTQYF. The CDR3 region has the DNA TGTGCCAGCAGTTCAAGACAGCGCCGCACAGATACGCAGTATTTT. V gene TRBV28 combines with J gene TRBJ2-3; the D gene is possibly TRBD1 (5 bases). CDR3 size: 15 residues. Germline CDR1 reads MDHEN; CDR2 reads SYDVKM. V was clipped by 4 bases and J by 1 base, with 12 bases between them.